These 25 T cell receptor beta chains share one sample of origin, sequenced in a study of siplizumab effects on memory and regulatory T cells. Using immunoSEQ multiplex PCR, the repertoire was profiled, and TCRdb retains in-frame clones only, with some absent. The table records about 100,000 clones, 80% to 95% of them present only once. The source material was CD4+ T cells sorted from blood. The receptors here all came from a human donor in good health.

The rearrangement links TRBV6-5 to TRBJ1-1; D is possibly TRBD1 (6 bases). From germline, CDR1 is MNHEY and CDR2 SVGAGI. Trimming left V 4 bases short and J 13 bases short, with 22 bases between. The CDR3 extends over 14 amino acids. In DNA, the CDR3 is TGTGCCAGCAGTTCTTCTCGGACAGCGGACCTCAATTTCTTT. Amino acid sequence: CASSSSRTADLNFF.

The DNA of the CDR3 is TGTGCCAGCAGCCCGAACAGGGCGCCTGGCAATGAGCAGTTCTTC. The encoded protein is CASSPNRAPGNEQFF. V and J are TRBV14 and TRBJ2-1, with D perhaps matching TRBD1 (6 bases). CDR1 and CDR2 (germline): SGHDN, FVKESK. Trimming pared 4 bases from V and 6 bases from J, leaving 16 bases between. The CDR3 has 15 residues.

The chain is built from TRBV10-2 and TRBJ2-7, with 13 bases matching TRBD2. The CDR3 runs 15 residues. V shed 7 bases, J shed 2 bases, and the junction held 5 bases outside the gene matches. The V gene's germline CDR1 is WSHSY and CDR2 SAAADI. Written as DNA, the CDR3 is TGCGCCAGCACCAGTGGGACTAGCGGGACCTACGAGCAGTACTTC. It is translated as CASTSGTSGTYEQYF.

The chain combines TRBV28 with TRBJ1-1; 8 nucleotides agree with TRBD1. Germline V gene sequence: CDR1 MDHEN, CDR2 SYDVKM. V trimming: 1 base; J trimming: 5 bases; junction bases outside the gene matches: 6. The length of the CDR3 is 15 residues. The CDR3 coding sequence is TGTGCCAGCAGTTTATTTCAGGGGGCGCAAACTGAAGCTTTCTTT. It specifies CASSLFQGAQTEAFF.

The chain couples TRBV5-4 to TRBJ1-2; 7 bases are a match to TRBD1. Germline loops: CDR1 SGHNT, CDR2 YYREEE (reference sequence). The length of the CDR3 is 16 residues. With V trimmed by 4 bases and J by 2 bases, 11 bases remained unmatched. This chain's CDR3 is CASSPTGTEKNYGYTF. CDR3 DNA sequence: TGTGCCAGCAGCCCAACCGGGACAGAGAAGAACTATGGCTACACCTTC.

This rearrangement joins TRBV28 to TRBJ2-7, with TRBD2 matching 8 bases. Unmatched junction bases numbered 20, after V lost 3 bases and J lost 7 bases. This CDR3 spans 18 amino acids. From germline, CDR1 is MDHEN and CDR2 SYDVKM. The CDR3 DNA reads TGTGCCAGCAGTTTTCTACCGGGAGGGCCCCGGGTCTATGAGGAGCAGTACTTC. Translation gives CASSFLPGGPRVYEEQYF. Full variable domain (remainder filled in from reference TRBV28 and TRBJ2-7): DVKVTQSSRYLVKRTGEKVFLECVQDMDHENMFWYRQDPGLGLRLIYFSYDVKMKEKGDIPEGYSVSREKKERFSLILESASTNQTSMYLCASSFLPGGPRVYEEQYFGPGTRLTVT.

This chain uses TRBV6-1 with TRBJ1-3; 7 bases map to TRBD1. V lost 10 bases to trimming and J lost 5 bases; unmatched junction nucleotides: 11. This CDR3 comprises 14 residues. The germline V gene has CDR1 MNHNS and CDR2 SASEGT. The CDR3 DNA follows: TGTGCCACCCGGAAGCGACAGGGACGAAACACCATATATTTT. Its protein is CATRKRQGRNTIYF.

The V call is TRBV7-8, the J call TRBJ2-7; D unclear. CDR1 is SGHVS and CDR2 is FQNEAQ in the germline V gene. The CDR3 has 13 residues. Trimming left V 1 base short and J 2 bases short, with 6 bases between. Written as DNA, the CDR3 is TGTGCCAGCAGCTTAGGGGCCCCCTACGAGCAGTACTTC. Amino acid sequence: CASSLGAPYEQYF.

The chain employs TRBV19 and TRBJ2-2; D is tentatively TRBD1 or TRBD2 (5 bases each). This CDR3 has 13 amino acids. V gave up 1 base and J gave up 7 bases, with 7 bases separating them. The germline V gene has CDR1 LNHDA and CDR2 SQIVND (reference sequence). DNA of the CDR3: TGTGCCAGTAGTATAGCGAGGGGCGGGGAGCTGTTTTTT. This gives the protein CASSIARGGELFF.

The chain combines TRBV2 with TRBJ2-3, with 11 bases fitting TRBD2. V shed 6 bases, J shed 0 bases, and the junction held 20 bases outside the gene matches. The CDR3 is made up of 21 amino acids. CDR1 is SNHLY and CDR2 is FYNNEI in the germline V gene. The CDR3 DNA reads TGTGCCAGCAGCCACTGGACTAGCGGGCGTAAAGACCTTCATAGCACAGATACGCAGTATTTT. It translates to CASSHWTSGRKDLHSTDTQYF.

The CDR3 sequence: CASSLTGEKGGELFF. DNA of the CDR3: TGCGCCAGCAGCTTAACAGGGGAAAAAGGCGGGGAGCTGTTTTTT. V is TRBV5-1 and J is TRBJ2-2, with TRBD1 matching over 7 bases. Per the germline V gene, CDR1 is SGHRS and CDR2 is YFSETQ. V was clipped by 2 bases and J by 7 bases; unmatched bases: 8. There are 15 residues in the CDR3.

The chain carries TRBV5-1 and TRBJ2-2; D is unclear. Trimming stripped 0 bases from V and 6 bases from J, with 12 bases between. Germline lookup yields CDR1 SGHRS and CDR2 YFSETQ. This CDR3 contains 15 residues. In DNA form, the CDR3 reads TGCGCCAGCAGCTTGGCCGGACCCCTAGCCGGGGAGCTGTTTTTT. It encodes CASSLAGPLAGELFF.

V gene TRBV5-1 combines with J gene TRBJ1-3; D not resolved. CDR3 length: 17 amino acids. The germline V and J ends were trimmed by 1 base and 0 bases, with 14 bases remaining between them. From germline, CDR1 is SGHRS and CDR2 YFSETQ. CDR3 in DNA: TGCGCCAGCAGCTTGATTGGTGTGGGGATCTCTGGAAACACCATATATTTT. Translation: CASSLIGVGISGNTIYF. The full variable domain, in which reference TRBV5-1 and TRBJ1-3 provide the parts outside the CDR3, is KAGVTQTPRYLIKTRGQQVTLSCSPISGHRSVSWYQQTPGQGLQFLFEYFSETQRNKGNFPGRFSGRQFSNSRSEMNVSTLELGDSALYLCASSLIGVGISGNTIYFGEGSWLTVV.

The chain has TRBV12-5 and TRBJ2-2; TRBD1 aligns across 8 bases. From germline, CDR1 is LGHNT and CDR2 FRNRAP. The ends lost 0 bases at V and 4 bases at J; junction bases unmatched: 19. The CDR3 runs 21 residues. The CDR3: CASGLVVSSFFQGAATGELFF. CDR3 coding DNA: TGTGCTAGTGGTTTGGTCGTGAGCTCTTTTTTCCAGGGGGCGGCCACCGGGGAGCTGTTTTTT. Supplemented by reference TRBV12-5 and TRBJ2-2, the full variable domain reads DARVTQTPRHKVTEMGQEVTMRCQPILGHNTVFWYRQTMMQGLELLAYFRNRAPLDDSGMPKDRFSAEMPDATLATLKIQPSEPRDSAVYFCASGLVVSSFFQGAATGELFFGEGSRLTVL.

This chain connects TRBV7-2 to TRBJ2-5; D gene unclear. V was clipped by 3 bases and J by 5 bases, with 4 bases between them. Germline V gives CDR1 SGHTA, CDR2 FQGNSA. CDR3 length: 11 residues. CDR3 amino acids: CASSFGETQYF. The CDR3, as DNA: TGTGCCAGCAGCTTCGGGGAGACCCAGTACTTC.

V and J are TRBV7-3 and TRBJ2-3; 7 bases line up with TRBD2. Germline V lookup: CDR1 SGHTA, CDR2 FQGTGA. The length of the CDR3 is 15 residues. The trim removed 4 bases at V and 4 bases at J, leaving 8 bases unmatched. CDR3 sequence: CASSSQAGRADTQYF. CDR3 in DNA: TGTGCCAGCAGCTCCCAAGCGGGAAGGGCAGATACGCAGTATTTT.

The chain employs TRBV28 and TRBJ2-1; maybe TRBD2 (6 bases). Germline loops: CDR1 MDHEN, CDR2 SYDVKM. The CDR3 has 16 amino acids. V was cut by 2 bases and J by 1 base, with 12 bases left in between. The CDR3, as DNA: TGTGCCAGCAGTTTACTGGGGGGACGGTCCTACAATGAGCAGTTCTTC. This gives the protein CASSLLGGRSYNEQFF. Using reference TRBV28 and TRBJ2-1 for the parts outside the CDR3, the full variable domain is DVKVTQSSRYLVKRTGEKVFLECVQDMDHENMFWYRQDPGLGLRLIYFSYDVKMKEKGDIPEGYSVSREKKERFSLILESASTNQTSMYLCASSLLGGRSYNEQFFGPGTRLTVL.

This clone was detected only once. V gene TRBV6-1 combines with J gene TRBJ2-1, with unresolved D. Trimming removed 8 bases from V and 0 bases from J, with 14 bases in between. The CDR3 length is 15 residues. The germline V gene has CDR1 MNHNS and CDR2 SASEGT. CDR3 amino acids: CASFPDPRSYNEQFF. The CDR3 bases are TGTGCCAGCTTTCCAGATCCGCGCTCCTACAATGAGCAGTTCTTC.

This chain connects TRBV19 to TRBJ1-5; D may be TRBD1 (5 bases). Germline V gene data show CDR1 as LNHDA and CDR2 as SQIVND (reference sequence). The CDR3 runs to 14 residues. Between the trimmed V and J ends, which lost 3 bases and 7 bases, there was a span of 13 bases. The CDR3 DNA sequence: TGTGCCAGTAGTATGTCAGGGTTCAACCAGCCCCAGCATTTT. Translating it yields CASSMSGFNQPQHF. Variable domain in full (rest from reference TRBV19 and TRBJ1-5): DGGITQSPKYLFRKEGQNVTLSCEQNLNHDAMYWYRQDPGQGLRLIYYSQIVNDFQKGDIAEGYSVSREKKESFPLTVTSAQKNPTAFYLCASSMSGFNQPQHFGDGTRLSIL.

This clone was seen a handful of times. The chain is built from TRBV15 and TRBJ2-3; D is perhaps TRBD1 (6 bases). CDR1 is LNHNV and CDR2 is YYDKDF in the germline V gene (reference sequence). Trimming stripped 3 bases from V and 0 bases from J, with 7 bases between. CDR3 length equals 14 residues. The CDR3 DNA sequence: TGTGCCACCAGCAGGGGGGCTAGCACAGATACGCAGTATTTT. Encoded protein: CATSRGASTDTQYF.

The CDR3: CASSFNPLALTDTQYF. CDR3 sequence (DNA): TGCGCCAGCAGCTTTAACCCACTAGCTCTTACAGATACGCAGTATTTT. The rearrangement joins TRBV5-1 to TRBJ2-3, with D maybe TRBD2 (6 bases). Germline values: CDR1 SGHRS, CDR2 YFSETQ. V lost 2 bases and J lost 3, with 16 bases in between. This CDR3 comprises 16 residues.

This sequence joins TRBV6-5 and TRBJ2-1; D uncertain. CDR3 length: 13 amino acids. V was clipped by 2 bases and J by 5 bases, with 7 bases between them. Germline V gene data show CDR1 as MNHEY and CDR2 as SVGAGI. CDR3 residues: CASSYEVNNEQFF. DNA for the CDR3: TGTGCCAGCAGTTACGAGGTTAACAATGAGCAGTTCTTC.

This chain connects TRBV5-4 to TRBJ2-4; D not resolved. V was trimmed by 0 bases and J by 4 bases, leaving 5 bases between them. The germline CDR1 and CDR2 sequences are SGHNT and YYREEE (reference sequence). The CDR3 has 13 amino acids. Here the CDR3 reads CASSLERKNIQYF. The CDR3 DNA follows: TGTGCCAGCAGCTTGGAGAGGAAAAACATTCAGTACTTC.

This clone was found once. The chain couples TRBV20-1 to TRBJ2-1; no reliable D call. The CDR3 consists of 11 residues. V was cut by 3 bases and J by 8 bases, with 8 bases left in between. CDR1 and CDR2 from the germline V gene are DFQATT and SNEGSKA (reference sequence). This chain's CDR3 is CSASSLYEQFF. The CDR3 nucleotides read TGCAGTGCTAGCTCGCTTTATGAGCAGTTCTTC.

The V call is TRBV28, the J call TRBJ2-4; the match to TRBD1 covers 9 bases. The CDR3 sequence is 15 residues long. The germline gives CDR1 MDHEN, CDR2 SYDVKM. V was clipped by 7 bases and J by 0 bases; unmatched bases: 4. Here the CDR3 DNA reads TGTGCCAGCACAAGGGACAGGGTAGCCAAAAACATTCAGTACTTC. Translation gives CASTRDRVAKNIQYF.